The 13 T cell receptor beta chains in this list originate from one sample, sequenced in a study of shared clonotypes between healthy human individuals. Positively selected for CCR7, the CD45RO-negative cells used as naive CD8 cells excluded terminally differentiated effector memory CD45RA+ cells. The method was immunoSEQ multiplex PCR; TCRdb's version includes in-frame clones alone and lacks a portion of them. The repertoire consists of more than 550,000 clones, with just over 90% occurring once and the leading ten covering nearly 25%. Sequenced material: naive CD8+ T cells sorted from blood. All receptors come from a man aged 25 to 45 in good health.

The chain joins TRBV15 to TRBJ2-3, with D possibly TRBD1 on 5 matching bases. V lost 6 bases and J lost 0, with 37 bases in between. The V gene's germline CDR1 is LNHNV and CDR2 YYDKDF (reference sequence). This CDR3 is 23 amino acids long. Written as DNA, the CDR3 is TGTGCCACCAGAACTACAGGTCCGTCAACATTAACAACACTACAAACTAGCACAGATACGCAGTATTTT. This encodes CATRTTGPSTLTTLQTSTDTQYF.

The chain carries TRBV25-1 and TRBJ2-5, with D maybe TRBD2 (5 bases). The germline V and J ends were trimmed by 1 base and 5 bases, with 20 bases remaining between them. The CDR3 is 17 amino acids. The germline V gene encodes CDR1 MGHDK and CDR2 SYGVNS. In DNA form, the CDR3 reads TGTGCCAGCAGTGAATTGGACGGGGTTTTAACGATTGAGACCCAGTACTTC. The encoded protein is CASSELDGVLTIETQYF.

This chain links TRBV27 with TRBJ2-1; 10 bases agree with TRBD2. CDR1 and CDR2 (germline): MNHEY, SMNVEV (reference sequence). Losses at the gene ends were 3 bases for V and 9 bases for J; bases not matched to a gene: 8. The CDR3 is made up of 15 amino acids. The CDR3 reads CASSLSGRVGIEQFF. CDR3 nucleotides: TGTGCCAGCAGTTTGAGCGGGAGGGTCGGTATTGAGCAGTTCTTC.

The chain joins TRBV11-2 to TRBJ2-5; D could derive from TRBD1 or TRBD2 (5 bases each). The germline V gene encodes CDR1 SGHAT and CDR2 FQNNGV. The CDR3 has 14 amino acids. V was cut by 5 bases and J by 2 bases, with 12 bases left in between. DNA of the CDR3: TGTGCCAGCAGCCCCCCGTGGGGGCAAGAGACCCAGTACTTC. It is translated as CASSPPWGQETQYF.

The chain is built from TRBV30 and TRBJ1-4; D is unresolved. This CDR3 is built from 15 residues. Between the trimmed V and J ends, which lost 0 bases and 4 bases, there was a span of 12 bases. CDR1 is GTSNPN and CDR2 is SVGIG in the germline V gene (reference sequence). The CDR3 DNA follows: TGTGCCTGGAGTGTACCTGGGCTGATTAATGAAAAACTGTTTTTT. Protein sequence: CAWSVPGLINEKLFF.

This clone was seen more than once but under ten times. V is TRBV5-4 and J is TRBJ1-1; D remains unclear. The CDR3 length is 14 residues. V dropped 4 bases and J dropped 0 bases, with 10 bases sitting between them. Germline V gives CDR1 SGHNT, CDR2 YYREEE (reference sequence). DNA of the CDR3: TGTGCCAGCAGCCCGTCGTCAATGAACACTGAAGCTTTCTTT. This sequence encodes CASSPSSMNTEAFF.

V usage is TRBV14 and J usage is TRBJ2-7; a weak D match, TRBD1 (6 bases). CDR1 and CDR2 from the germline V gene are SGHDN and FVKESK. This CDR3 comprises 15 residues. The V gene lost 6 bases and the J gene lost 5 bases, with 20 bases spanning the gap. CDR3 sequence: CASRPGQRKVNEQYF. CDR3 nucleotides: TGTGCCAGCAGACCAGGACAGCGTAAGGTGAACGAGCAGTACTTC.

The chain combines TRBV11-3 with TRBJ2-7; D possibly corresponds to TRBD2 (6 bases). Germline V gene sequence: CDR1 SGHNT, CDR2 YENEEA. The length of the CDR3 is 14 residues. Trimming removed 1 base from V and 1 base from J, with 8 bases in between. The CDR3 DNA reads as TGTGCCAGCAGCTTAGGTGGACTATCCTACGAGCAGTACTTC. Translation gives CASSLGGLSYEQYF.

A word on this clone: Relative to the germline gene, one junction end is altered; a read error may explain this. The chain combines TRBV10-3 with TRBJ2-7; 9 positions match TRBD1. Germline loops: CDR1 ENHRY, CDR2 SYGVKD. The CDR3 sequence is 12 residues long. The CDR3 nucleotides read TGTGCCATCAGTGAGACCGGGACAGGGCCTCGATTC. Residues: CAISETGTGPRF.

CDR3 DNA: TGTGCCAGCAGTCCCCAGTTTGGGAGCAGGGAGACCCAGTACTTC. Amino acid sequence: CASSPQFGSRETQYF. The J gene is TRBJ2-5, the V gene TRBV27; D is perhaps TRBD2 (5 bases). CDR1 is MNHEY and CDR2 is SMNVEV in the germline V gene (reference sequence). The CDR3 spans 15 residues. The germline V and J ends were trimmed by 5 bases and 5 bases, with 18 bases remaining between them.

This clone was observed once. The chain is built from TRBV7-6 and TRBJ2-7; 12 nucleotides match TRBD2. The CDR3 runs to 16 residues. The V gene's germline CDR1 is SGHVS and CDR2 FNYEAQ. The V and J ends lost 5 bases and 5 bases, in that order; junction bases with no gene match: 10. Here the CDR3 reads CASSPQRTSGNNEQYF. CDR3 DNA: TGTGCCAGCAGCCCCCAACGGACTAGCGGGAACAACGAGCAGTACTTC.

The gene calls are TRBV2 and TRBJ2-7; 7 positions match TRBD2. The germline V gene encodes CDR1 SNHLY and CDR2 FYNNEI. The CDR3 loop spans 13 amino acids. V gave up 10 bases and J gave up 0 bases; unmatched junction bases: 6. CDR3 protein: CATVAGASYEQYF. The CDR3 DNA reads as TGTGCCACCGTAGCGGGTGCCTCCTACGAGCAGTACTTC. Full variable domain (remainder filled in from reference TRBV2 and TRBJ2-7): EPEVTQTPSHQVTQMGQEVILRCVPISNHLYFYWYRQILGQKVEFLVSFYNNEISEKSEIFDDQFSVERPDGSNFTLKIRSTKLEDSAMYFCATVAGASYEQYFGPGTRLTVT.

The chain combines TRBV2 with TRBJ2-1; TRBD2 matches 8 bases. Germline CDR1 reads SNHLY; CDR2 reads FYNNEI. V shed 8 bases, J shed 9 bases, and the junction held 18 bases outside the gene matches. The CDR3 extends over 16 amino acids. The CDR3 here is CASGGSSGTSLLEQFF. The CDR3 DNA is TGTGCCAGCGGCGGGTCAAGCGGGACTAGTCTTCTTGAGCAGTTCTTC. The whole variable domain, remainder taken from reference TRBV2 and TRBJ2-1, is EPEVTQTPSHQVTQMGQEVILRCVPISNHLYFYWYRQILGQKVEFLVSFYNNEISEKSEIFDDQFSVERPDGSNFTLKIRSTKLEDSAMYFCASGGSSGTSLLEQFFGPGTRLTVL.